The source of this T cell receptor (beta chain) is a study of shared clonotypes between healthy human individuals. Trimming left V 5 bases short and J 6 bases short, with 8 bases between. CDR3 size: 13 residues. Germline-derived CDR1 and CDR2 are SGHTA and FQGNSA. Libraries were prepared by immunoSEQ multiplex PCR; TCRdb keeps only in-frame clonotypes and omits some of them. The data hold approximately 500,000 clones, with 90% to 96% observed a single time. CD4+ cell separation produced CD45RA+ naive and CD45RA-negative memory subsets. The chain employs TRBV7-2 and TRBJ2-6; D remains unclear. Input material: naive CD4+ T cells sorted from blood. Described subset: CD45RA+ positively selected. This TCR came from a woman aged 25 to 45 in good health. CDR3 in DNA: TGTGCCAGCAGCACTCGCTCGGCCAACGTCCTGACTTTC. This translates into CASSTRSANVLTF.